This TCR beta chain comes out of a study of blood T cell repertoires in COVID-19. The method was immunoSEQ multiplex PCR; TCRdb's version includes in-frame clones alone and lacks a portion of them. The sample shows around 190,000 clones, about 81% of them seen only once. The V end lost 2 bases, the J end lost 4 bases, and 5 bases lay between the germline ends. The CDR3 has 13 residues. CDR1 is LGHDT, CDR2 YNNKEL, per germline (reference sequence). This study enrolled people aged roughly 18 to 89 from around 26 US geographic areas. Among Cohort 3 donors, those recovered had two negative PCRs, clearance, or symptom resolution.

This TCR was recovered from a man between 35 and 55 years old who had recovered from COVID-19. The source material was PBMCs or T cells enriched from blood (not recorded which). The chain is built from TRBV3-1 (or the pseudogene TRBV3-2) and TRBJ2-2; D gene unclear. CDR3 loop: CASSQSRTGELFF. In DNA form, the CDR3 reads TGTGCCAGCAGCCAATCTCGCACCGGGGAGCTGTTTTTT.